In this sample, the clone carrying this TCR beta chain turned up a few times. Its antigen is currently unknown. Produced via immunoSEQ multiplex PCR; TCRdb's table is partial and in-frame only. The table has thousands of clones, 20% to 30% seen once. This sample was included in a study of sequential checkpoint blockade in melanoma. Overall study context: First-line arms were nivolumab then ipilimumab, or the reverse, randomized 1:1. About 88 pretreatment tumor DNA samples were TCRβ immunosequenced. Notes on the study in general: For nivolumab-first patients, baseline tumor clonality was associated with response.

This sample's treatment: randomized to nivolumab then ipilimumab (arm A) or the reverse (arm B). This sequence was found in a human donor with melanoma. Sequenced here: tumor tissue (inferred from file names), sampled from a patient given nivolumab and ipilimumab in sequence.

The chain's CDR3 is CASTNREREQYF. CDR3 bases: TGTGCCAGCACAAACAGGGAACGCGAGCAGTACTTC. The chain joins TRBV6-8 to TRBJ2-7; the D gene is possibly TRBD1 (6 bases). The CDR3 is made up of 12 amino acids. The V end lost 7 bases, the J end lost 6 bases, and 13 bases lay between the germline ends. Germline values: CDR1 MNHGY, CDR2 SAAAGT.